Presented here are 24 T cell receptor beta chains from one specimen sequenced in a study of blood T cells in healthy people across ages. A second roughly 7 to 12 cycle PCR used barcoded and J-beta primers. TCRdb re-analysed the 5' RACE reads in MiXCR, keeping a single row per CDR3 protein. Here the sample spans about 780,000 distinct CDR3 sequences, about half being singletons. Sequencing was done on a sample of blood. These receptors all stem from a man older than 75 in good health.

The rearrangement links TRBV9 to TRBJ2-7, with a possible D match to TRBD1 (5 bases). This CDR3 region has 13 residues. Trimming left V 0 bases short and J 7 bases short, with 11 bases between. Germline CDR1 and CDR2: SGDLS and YYNGEE. The CDR3 DNA is TGTGCCAGCAGCGTAGCAGTGGCAGGGGAGCAGTACTTC. Translated: CASSVAVAGEQYF.

This clonotype was seen at least ten times. The chain employs TRBV12-3 or TRBV12-4 and TRBJ2-3, with 11 nucleotides matching TRBD2. J gave up 4 bases and V 3 bases, and 3 bases lay outside the gene matches. There are 15 residues in the CDR3. The CDR3 loop reads CASSLTSGNPDTQYF. The DNA for the CDR3 is TGTGCCAGCAGTTTGACTAGCGGGAACCCAGATACGCAGTATTTT.

This clonotype was detected once. The rearrangement links TRBV11-2 to TRBJ2-1, with D unresolved. The CDR3 runs to 15 residues. The V end was cut by 0 bases, the J end by 4 bases, with 10 bases between. Per germline, CDR1 SGHAT and CDR2 FQNNGV. The CDR3 DNA reads TGTGCCAGCAGCTTAGACAGGCTTGGGTACAATGAGCAGTTCTTC. Protein sequence: CASSLDRLGYNEQFF.

The chain links TRBV4-1 to TRBJ2-1; 12 bases are a match to TRBD2. The CDR3 extends over 16 amino acids. The junction had 11 bases not matched to a gene; V was cut back by 4 bases and J by 10 bases. CDR1 is MGHRA and CDR2 is YSYEKL in the germline V gene. CDR3 nucleotides: TGCGCCAGCAGCCCTCAGACTAGCGGGGGCCCCCCGGAGCAGTTCTTC. Translating gives CASSPQTSGGPPEQFF.

This clonotype was picked up a small number of times. V is TRBV20-1 and J is TRBJ2-3; D is ambiguous. V gave up 2 bases and J gave up 5 bases, with 14 bases separating them. The CDR3 covers 14 residues. The germline V gene has CDR1 DFQATT and CDR2 SNEGSKA (reference sequence). CDR3 amino acids: CSARSSLGEDTQYF. CDR3 bases: TGCAGTGCTAGAAGCAGCCTTGGGGAAGATACGCAGTATTTT.

Regarding this clonotype: This may be a read error: a much more frequent sequence differs by one nucleotide. The chain links TRBV6-1 to TRBJ2-1; no firm D call. Trimming took 11 bases from V and 9 from J, leaving 14 bases between them. The CDR3 has 11 amino acids. The germline CDR1 and CDR2 sequences are MNHNS and SASEGT. For the CDR3, the DNA is TGTGCCTCGGGCCCCGACCGTGAGCAGTTCTTC. It codes for CASGPDREQFF.

Of note for this clonotype: The junction departs from the called germline gene at one end, perhaps through a read error. The rearrangement joins TRBV7-2 to TRBJ2-5; the match to TRBD1 covers 7 bases. The last part of the DNA fits TRBJ2-7 better; the J call may be wrong. The CDR3 sequence is 14 residues long. Germline V gene lookup returns CDR1 SGHTA and CDR2 FQGNSA. CDR3 coding DNA: TGTGCCTGCAGCTTAGTGGGACAGAGCTACGAGCAGTACTTC. It translates to CACSLVGQSYEQYF.

About this clonotype itself: The junction does not match germline at one end; this may be a read error. This sequence joins TRBV6-2 or TRBV6-3 and TRBJ1-1, with D unresolved. This CDR3 region has 11 residues. Looked up from germline, CDR1 is MNHEY and CDR2 is SVGEGT. CDR3: CAGSYPAEAFF. CDR3 nucleotide sequence: TGTGCCGGCAGTTATCCTGCTGAAGCTTTCTTT.

This clonotype has only a few counts. The chain recombines TRBV12-3 or TRBV12-4 with TRBJ2-3; 13 bases are a match to TRBD2. The CDR3 runs 19 residues. With 5 bases clipped from V and 1 base from J, the junction kept 12 bases outside the gene matches. CDR3: CASSAWAGTSGVRTDTQYF. The CDR3 DNA reads TGTGCCAGCAGTGCATGGGCGGGGACTAGCGGGGTACGCACAGATACGCAGTATTTT.

In its sample, this clonotype was seen a few times. The J gene is TRBJ2-3, the V gene TRBV5-1, with 11 bases matching TRBD2. Germline V CDR1 and CDR2: SGHRS, YFSETQ. V lost 4 bases, J lost 5 bases, and 9 bases stayed unmatched. CDR3 length: 16 amino acids. CDR3 DNA sequence: TGCGCCAGCAGCACAATAGCGGGAGGGCCCGGAGATACGCAGTATTTT. This codes for CASSTIAGGPGDTQYF.

The rearrangement links TRBV4-3 to TRBJ2-1; no clear D. Germline lookup yields CDR1 LGHNA and CDR2 YSLEER. Trimming took off 1 base at V and 10 bases at J, with 11 bases between the two ends. The CDR3 loop spans 13 amino acids. CDR3: CASSQAANYEQFF. The CDR3 DNA follows: TGCGCCAGCAGCCAAGCTGCGAACTACGAGCAGTTCTTC.

The V gene is TRBV4-1, the J gene TRBJ2-3; tentative D call: TRBD2 (7 bases). V lost 4 bases and J lost 4, with 18 bases in between. CDR3 size: 16 residues. The V gene's germline CDR1 is MGHRA and CDR2 YSYEKL. In nucleotides, the CDR3 is TGCGCCAGCAGCCGGAGTGGGGGGGCGCAGGCAGATACGCAGTATTTT. As protein: CASSRSGGAQADTQYF.

J is TRBJ2-7 and V is TRBV29-1; tentatively, D is TRBD1 (5 bases). Germline V gives CDR1 SQVTM, CDR2 ANQGSEA. The V gene lost 7 bases and the J gene lost 9 bases, with 16 bases spanning the gap. This CDR3 contains 11 residues. The CDR3 sequence: CSGGISQGQYF. The CDR3 bases are TGCAGCGGTGGCATCTCTCAGGGGCAGTACTTC.

Turning to this clonotype: The junction departs from germline at one end; a sequencing error may be responsible. The gene calls are TRBV7-9 and TRBJ1-1, with D possibly being TRBD1 (6 bases). This CDR3 has 16 residues. From germline, CDR1 is SEHNR and CDR2 FQNEAQ (reference sequence). DNA for the CDR3: TGTGCCAGCAGCTTATTTCCGGGGGCCACGTGGACTGAAGTTTTCTTT. Protein sequence: CASSLFPGATWTEVFF.

The gene calls are TRBV20-1 and TRBJ2-3; 9 bases fit TRBD1. This CDR3 comprises 14 residues. The germline V gene encodes CDR1 DFQATT and CDR2 SNEGSKA (reference sequence). V shed 6 bases and J 5 bases; nucleotides not matched to a gene: 9. The CDR3 DNA sequence: TGCAGTGCCTTGCTGGACAGGGGAATAGATACGCAGTATTTT. Its translation: CSALLDRGIDTQYF.

This clonotype has only a few counts. V and J are TRBV29-1 and TRBJ2-1; D not certain. CDR1 and CDR2 (germline): SQVTM, ANQGSEA. The length of the CDR3 is 13 residues. V was shortened by 6 bases and J by 1 base, with 10 bases between the two germline ends. CDR3 residues: CSVQGSSYNEQFF. CDR3 DNA sequence: TGCAGCGTCCAAGGTAGTTCCTACAATGAGCAGTTCTTC.

The chain uses TRBV7-2 and TRBJ2-1; TRBD2 matches 10 bases. Losses at the gene ends were 3 bases for V and 10 bases for J; bases not matched to a gene: 12. This CDR3 comprises 16 residues. Germline-derived CDR1 and CDR2 are SGHTA and FQGNSA. The CDR3 spells CASSFATGLAKEEQFF. For the CDR3, the DNA is TGTGCCAGCAGCTTCGCAACGGGACTAGCGAAAGAAGAGCAGTTCTTC.

This clonotype was seen more than once but under ten times. The chain couples TRBV7-3 to TRBJ2-3; D is uncertain. CDR1 SGHTA and CDR2 FQGTGA come from the germline V gene. V lost 1 base and J lost 4, with 9 bases in between. This CDR3 region has 14 residues. Written as DNA, the CDR3 is TGTGCCAGCAGCTTAATGGCGGTGGCAGATACGCAGTATTTT. Protein sequence: CASSLMAVADTQYF.

This rearrangement joins TRBV20-1 to TRBJ1-5, with TRBD1 matching over 10 bases. This CDR3 is built from 14 residues. The junction had 3 bases not matched to a gene; V was cut back by 3 bases and J by 4 bases. CDR1 is DFQATT and CDR2 is SNEGSKA in the germline V gene (reference sequence). The CDR3 DNA reads as TGCAGTGCTAGCCTGGGACAGGGGAATCAGCCCCAGCATTTT. Residues: CSASLGQGNQPQHF.

This clonotype was seen a few times. This chain uses TRBV4-3 with TRBJ2-1; TRBD2 matches at 9 bases. The J segment lost 4 bases and the V segment lost 0 bases, leaving 4 bases of the junction unmatched. Germline V gene sequence: CDR1 LGHNA, CDR2 YSLEER. The CDR3 consists of 16 residues. The CDR3 reads CASSQDFSGGYNEQFF. DNA of the CDR3: TGCGCCAGCAGCCAAGATTTTAGCGGGGGTTACAATGAGCAGTTCTTC.

This chain links TRBV21-1 with TRBJ2-5; TRBD2, the table's D call, lacks a check against the DNA. TRBV21-1 has pseudogene status. The CDR3 has 15 residues. Here the CDR3 DNA reads TGTGCCAGCAGCGCCCAGCGGGAGGGAATGGAGACCCAGTACTTC. Amino acids: CASSAQREGMETQYF.

The chain recombines TRBV7-9 with TRBJ2-1, with D perhaps TRBD1 (6 bases). V was pared by 6 bases and J by 13 bases, with 25 bases between. Germline CDR1 SEHNR, CDR2 FQNEAQ (reference sequence). The CDR3 is 15 residues long. CDR3 coding DNA: TGTGCCAGCAGTCAAGCCGGGACACCCAGGGAGACCCAGTTCTTC. It yields the protein CASSQAGTPRETQFF.

On this clonotype: This may stem from a read error, because a much larger clone lies one nucleotide away. CDR3 region: CASSFGGREGEQFF. The CDR3 bases are TGTGCCAGCAGCTTTGGCGGGAGGGAGGGCGAGCAGTTCTTC. The genes are TRBV7-2 and TRBJ2-1; 9 bases line up with TRBD2. The V and J ends lost 3 bases and 10 bases, in that order; junction bases with no gene match: 7. Germline V gene data show CDR1 as SGHTA and CDR2 as FQGNSA. This CDR3 has 14 residues.

The table lists this clonotype with a count of one. This may be a read error, as it is one base from a much larger clone. CDR3 loop: CSVGKHGNNYGYTF. The CDR3 region has the DNA TGCAGCGTTGGGAAACATGGGAACAACTATGGCTACACCTTC. The rearrangement joins TRBV29-1 to TRBJ1-2; no reliable D call. Germline CDR1 reads SQVTM; CDR2 reads ANQGSEA. With 4 bases removed from V and 2 bases from J, the gap between germline ends came to 14 bases. This CDR3 spans 14 amino acids.